This T cell receptor (beta chain) was recorded in a study of blood T cell repertoires in COVID-19. This CDR3 spans 17 amino acids. Germline V gene lookup returns CDR1 MNHEY and CDR2 SMNVEV (reference sequence). V dropped 5 bases and J dropped 0; count of bases not matched to a gene: 8. Libraries were prepared by immunoSEQ multiplex PCR; TCRdb keeps only in-frame clonotypes and omits some of them. The table records over 45,000 clones, about 76% of them present only once. The chain links TRBV27 to TRBJ2-5, with TRBD1 matching over 11 bases. The sample comprised peripheral blood. The TCR comes from a human donor with active or convalescent COVID-19. The donor label of this sample is uncertain. The CDR3 nucleotides are TGTGCCAGCAGTCTCATCCGGGACAGGGGGTACCAAGAGACCCAGTACTTC. Its protein is CASSLIRDRGYQETQYF.